Presented here are 17 T cell receptor beta chains from one specimen sequenced in a study of T-cell reconstitution after alpha-beta-depleted transplantation in children. Unique molecular identifiers were used to barcode this TCRbeta library. TCRdb recomputed calls from the PCR reads with MiXCR, one row per CDR3 protein. The table shows 490,000 or so distinct CDR3 sequences, with around 13% occurring only once. The source was PBMCs from the stem cell graft donor, collected from the stem cell graft. The receptors originated from a human donor who donated a stem cell graft to a child with combined immunodeficiency.

This clonotype was recorded once. The V call is TRBV10-3, the J call TRBJ2-7; D remains ambiguous. Germline-derived CDR1 and CDR2 are ENHRY and SYGVKD. The CDR3 covers 14 residues. With 7 bases removed from V and 7 bases from J, the gap between germline ends came to 20 bases. The CDR3 region has the DNA TGTGCCATCACTAATGCCCAAGGCATTAGGGAGCAGTACTTC. This translates into CAITNAQGIREQYF.

The rearrangement joins TRBV12-3 or TRBV12-4 to TRBJ1-1, with a possible D match to TRBD1 (6 bases). CDR3 size: 16 residues. Trimming removed 5 bases from V and 2 bases from J, with 18 bases in between. In nucleotides, the CDR3 is TGTGCCAGCAGTCCTAAGGCAGGGGCGGGAAACACTGAAGCTTTCTTT. Protein: CASSPKAGAGNTEAFF.

This clonotype was detected a few times. J is TRBJ2-4 and V is TRBV7-6; D is unresolved. Germline V gives CDR1 SGHVS, CDR2 FNYEAQ. Trimming cost V 1 base and J 0 bases, with 10 bases left between them. There are 16 residues in the CDR3. The CDR3 nucleotides are TGTGCCAGCAGCTTAGTCTTGGTCCTAGCCAAAAACATTCAGTACTTC. Protein: CASSLVLVLAKNIQYF.

This clonotype was detected many times. V is TRBV21-1 and J is TRBJ2-7; TRBD1 reflects the table's D call only, with no check against the DNA. TRBV21-1 has pseudogene status. This CDR3 spans 11 amino acids. The CDR3 loop is CASSKGTPAGF. The CDR3 region has the DNA TGTGCCAGCAGCAAAGGGACACCTGCCGGCTTC.

Many counts were recorded for this clonotype. The CDR3 bases are TGCGCCAGCAGCCAAGTGGGGTCCTCCTACGAGCAGTACTTC. Protein sequence: CASSQVGSSYEQYF. The chain is built from TRBV4-3 and TRBJ2-7; no clear D. CDR3 size: 14 residues. V lost 1 base to trimming and J lost 0 bases, with 7 bases between them. CDR1 LGHNA and CDR2 YSLEER come from the germline V gene.

The table lists this clonotype with many counts. The chain links TRBV20-1 to TRBJ2-7; no definite D call. V was shortened by 2 bases and J by 2 bases, with 7 bases between the two germline ends. Germline loops: CDR1 DFQATT, CDR2 SNEGSKA (reference sequence). This CDR3 is built from 12 residues. The CDR3 DNA is TGCAGTGCTAGACAGGATCCCTACGAGCAGTACTTC. Its translation: CSARQDPYEQYF.

The genes are TRBV6-2 or TRBV6-3 and TRBJ2-2, with D unresolved. The ends were cut back, 4 bases at V and 5 bases at J, with 23 bases in the middle. Germline values: CDR1 MNHEY, CDR2 SVGEGT. This CDR3 is 18 amino acids long. CDR3 sequence (DNA): TGTGCCAGCAGTTGGTTTTTATCCCGTGACACAGCAACCGGGGAGCTGTTTTTT. This encodes CASSWFLSRDTATGELFF.

This sequence joins TRBV12-3 or TRBV12-4 and TRBJ1-2; TRBD1 might be the D (6 bases). V was cut by 6 bases and J by 5 bases, with 10 bases left in between. The CDR3 covers 12 residues. The chain's CDR3 is CASSQGKYGYTF. The CDR3 DNA reads as TGTGCCAGCAGCCAGGGGAAGTATGGCTACACCTTC.

This clonotype was found a few times. V and J are TRBV4-2 and TRBJ2-7; D is perhaps TRBD2 (7 bases). This CDR3 spans 16 amino acids. Germline CDR1 reads LGHNA; CDR2 reads YNFKEQ. Between the trimmed V and J ends, which lost 4 bases and 4 bases, there was a span of 20 bases. CDR3 residues: CASSRGGGHALYEQYF. The CDR3 nucleotides are TGTGCCAGCAGCCGAGGGGGGGGACATGCGCTTTACGAGCAGTACTTC.

This clonotype was recorded at least ten times. V and J are TRBV29-1 and TRBJ1-1; D is unclear. The V gene's germline CDR1 is SQVTM and CDR2 ANQGSEA. The CDR3 is 13 amino acids. Trimming cost V 7 bases and J 3 bases, with 15 bases left between them. The CDR3 DNA sequence: TGCAGCGCCGCGGAGGGTTGGGACACTGAAGCTTTCTTT. Translated: CSAAEGWDTEAFF.

This clonotype was seen ten or more times. The genes are TRBV4-3 and TRBJ2-1; D is perhaps TRBD2 (6 bases). Germline V CDR1 and CDR2: LGHNA, YSLEER. The CDR3 has 13 amino acids. Trimming removed 5 bases from V and 6 bases from J, with 11 bases in between. The CDR3 here is CASSAGLLNEQFF. As DNA, the CDR3 is TGCGCCAGCAGCGCCGGACTACTCAATGAGCAGTTCTTC.

This clonotype was counted at least ten times. J is TRBJ2-1 and V is TRBV29-1; D might be TRBD2 (5 bases). From germline, CDR1 is SQVTM and CDR2 ANQGSEA. The germline V and J ends were trimmed by 8 bases and 7 bases, with 12 bases remaining between them. This CDR3 has 11 residues. The CDR3 sequence: CSSRSGNEQFF. The CDR3 DNA reads as TGCAGCTCGAGGTCGGGGAATGAGCAGTTCTTC.

This clonotype was seen many times. The chain carries TRBV20-1 and TRBJ2-3, with no clear D. CDR1 and CDR2 (germline): DFQATT, SNEGSKA (reference sequence). V lost 0 bases and J 3 bases, leaving 10 bases between the germline ends. There are 14 residues in the CDR3. The chain's CDR3 is CSARDPARTDTQYF. The CDR3 DNA sequence: TGCAGTGCTAGAGATCCAGCAAGGACAGATACGCAGTATTTT.

The table lists this clonotype with many counts. This chain uses TRBV7-2 with TRBJ2-1; 8 bases align to TRBD2. This CDR3 contains 16 residues. Germline V CDR1 and CDR2: SGHTA, FQGNSA. V trimming: 3 bases; J trimming: 7 bases; junction bases outside the gene matches: 11. Here the CDR3 DNA reads TGTGCCAGCAGCTTGGTGGCGGGGGGCCGAGGGAATGAGCAGTTCTTC. As protein: CASSLVAGGRGNEQFF. The full variable domain, its missing parts supplied by reference TRBV7-2 and TRBJ2-1, is GAGVSQSPSNKVTEKGKDVELRCDPISGHTALYWYRQSLGQGLEFLIYFQGNSAPDKSGLPSDRFSAERTGGSVSTLTIQRTQQEDSAVYLCASSLVAGGRGNEQFFGPGTRLTVL.

The chain recombines TRBV2 with TRBJ2-7; D ambiguous. Per germline, CDR1 SNHLY and CDR2 FYNNEI. Between the trimmed V and J ends, which lost 7 bases and 0 bases, there was a span of 16 bases. The CDR3 sequence is 15 residues long. The CDR3 region is CASKTRAINSYEQYF. CDR3 DNA: TGTGCCAGCAAGACACGGGCTATTAACTCCTACGAGCAGTACTTC.

This chain links TRBV29-1 with TRBJ2-7; 7 bases are shared with TRBD2. V lost 5 bases, J lost 5 bases, and 3 bases stayed unmatched. Germline CDR1 is SQVTM and CDR2 is ANQGSEA. CDR3 size: 11 residues. Written as DNA, the CDR3 is TGCAGCGTTCGACTAGCCGACGAGCAGTACTTC. It yields the protein CSVRLADEQYF.

The table lists this clonotype with many counts. The rearrangement links TRBV4-1 to TRBJ2-5; D uncertain. CDR1 is MGHRA and CDR2 is YSYEKL in the germline V gene. Trimming cost V 0 bases and J 4 bases, with 9 bases left between them. The CDR3 has 14 residues. CDR3 amino acids: CASSQDRIPETQYF. CDR3 bases: TGCGCCAGCAGCCAAGATAGGATTCCAGAGACCCAGTACTTC.